Following are 22 T cell receptor beta chains from one sample sequenced in a study of T-cell memory formation after mild COVID-19. TCRdb passed the 5' RACE reads through MiXCR, listing each CDR3 protein once. The data show under 110,000 distinct CDR3 sequences, about 18% seen once. The sequenced sample consisted of PBMCs or a T cell subset sorted from them (not recorded which). The receptor set was obtained from an adult woman who had mild COVID-19 (a few samples of this study predate the infection). Cell type and time point are not known.

The V gene is TRBV7-6, the J gene TRBJ2-1; a weak D match, TRBD2 (6 bases). The CDR3 extends over 17 amino acids. V was shortened by 2 bases and J by 3 bases, with 17 bases between the two germline ends. CDR1 and CDR2 (germline): SGHVS, FNYEAQ. CDR3 in amino acids: CASSLSGGDLIYNEQFF. The CDR3 DNA reads TGTGCCAGCAGCTTATCGGGCGGGGACCTGATCTACAATGAGCAGTTCTTC.

V is TRBV5-1 and J is TRBJ2-2, with D perhaps TRBD1 (5 bases). V was shortened by 0 bases and J by 0 bases, with 9 bases between the two germline ends. The length of the CDR3 is 16 residues. Per germline, CDR1 SGHRS and CDR2 YFSETQ. CDR3 in DNA: TGCGCCAGCAGCTTGGAGGGGTACGCGAACACCGGGGAGCTGTTTTTT. This gives the protein CASSLEGYANTGELFF.

This clonotype appeared a few times. CDR3 DNA sequence: TGTGCCAGCAGTGCACCCCAGCTCTACGAGCAGTACTTC. Translation: CASSAPQLYEQYF. V usage is TRBV12-3 or TRBV12-4 and J usage is TRBJ2-7; no clear D gene. The CDR3 sequence is 13 residues long. Trimming pared 5 bases from V and 3 bases from J, leaving 11 bases between.

The chain has TRBV12-3 or TRBV12-4 and TRBJ1-6; no clear D gene. CDR3 length: 13 residues. V was cut by 6 bases and J by 10 bases, with 13 bases left in between. This CDR3 is CASSPSGGSPLHF. CDR3 nucleotides: TGTGCCAGCAGCCCGAGCGGTGGATCACCCCTCCACTTT.

This clonotype showed up many times. The chain uses TRBV4-1 and TRBJ2-2; no clear D gene. Germline V gene sequence: CDR1 MGHRA, CDR2 YSYEKL. The CDR3 extends over 12 amino acids. V lost 7 bases and J lost 5, with 8 bases in between. The CDR3 bases are TGCGCCAGCATTGATGCGACCGGGGAGCTGTTTTTT. Translating it yields CASIDATGELFF.

V and J are TRBV7-9 and TRBJ2-1; 13 bases are shared with TRBD2. This CDR3 has 16 amino acids. Unmatched junction bases numbered 3, after V lost 1 base and J lost 6 bases. Germline CDR1 reads SEHNR; CDR2 reads FQNEAQ (reference sequence). CDR3 region: CASSLGTSGRVNEQFF. In nucleotides, the CDR3 is TGTGCCAGCAGCTTAGGGACTAGCGGGAGAGTCAATGAGCAGTTCTTC. Looking up the rest from reference TRBV7-9 and TRBJ2-1 gives the full variable domain: DTGVSQNPRHKITKRGQNVTFRCDPISEHNRLYWYRQTLGQGPEFLTYFQNEAQLEKSRLLSDRFSAERPKGSFSTLEIQRTEQGDSAMYLCASSLGTSGRVNEQFFGPGTRLTVL.

This clonotype was observed a handful of times. The chain has TRBV10-3 and TRBJ2-1; 9 positions match TRBD1. The germline gives CDR1 ENHRY, CDR2 SYGVKD. CDR3 length: 13 amino acids. V dropped 7 bases and J dropped 8; count of bases not matched to a gene: 6. CDR3 in amino acids: CAIMRTGEDEQFF. In DNA form, the CDR3 reads TGTGCCATCATGCGGACAGGGGAGGATGAGCAGTTCTTC.

This clonotype was observed a few times. DNA for the CDR3: TGTGCCAGCAGTGATCCCGGACAGGGAACTAATGAAAAACTGTTTTTT. Protein: CASSDPGQGTNEKLFF. The chain employs TRBV25-1 and TRBJ1-4; 8 bases match TRBD1. J gave up 1 base and V 3 bases, and 4 bases lay outside the gene matches. CDR1 MGHDK and CDR2 SYGVNS come from the germline V gene. This CDR3 is built from 16 residues.

This clonotype was observed a few times. The chain joins TRBV13 to TRBJ1-3, with D unresolved. CDR1 is PRHDT and CDR2 is FYEKMQ in the germline V gene (reference sequence). This CDR3 is 16 amino acids long. Deletions cut 0 bases from V and 2 bases from J, with 11 bases between. The CDR3 sequence: CASSLGLRVTGNTIYF. The CDR3 DNA follows: TGTGCCAGCAGCTTAGGCTTGAGGGTCACTGGAAACACCATATATTTT.

J is TRBJ2-3 and V is TRBV6-2 or TRBV6-3, with 8 bases identical to TRBD2. This CDR3 is built from 15 residues. Unmatched junction bases numbered 10, after V lost 4 bases and J lost 7 bases. Germline CDR1 MNHEY, CDR2 SVGEGT. DNA for the CDR3: TGTGCCAGCAGTTCCCCCGGCAGCGGGAGTAATACGCAGTATTTT. Translated, it gives CASSSPGSGSNTQYF.

This clonotype was counted many times. The rearrangement uses TRBV5-1 and TRBJ2-7, with 9 positions matching TRBD2. The junction had 15 bases not matched to a gene; V was cut back by 4 bases and J by 1 base. There are 18 residues in the CDR3. Germline V CDR1 and CDR2: SGHRS, YFSETQ. CDR3 sequence reads: CASSPQGEVAGVSYEQYF. The CDR3 region has the DNA TGCGCCAGCAGCCCCCAGGGAGAGGTAGCGGGAGTATCCTACGAGCAGTACTTC.

The chain recombines TRBV7-6 with TRBJ2-7; 9 bases agree with TRBD2. CDR3 length equals 15 residues. Trimming removed 5 bases from V and 5 bases from J; junction bases left unmatched: 10. Germline CDR1 reads SGHVS; CDR2 reads FNYEAQ. The CDR3 spells CASSPGTSLAHEQYF. The CDR3 DNA reads TGTGCCAGCAGCCCCGGGACTAGCCTCGCTCACGAGCAGTACTTC.

The gene calls are TRBV7-2 and TRBJ2-7; D is perhaps TRBD1 or TRBD2 (5 bases each). The CDR3 is 16 residues long. Germline V gene lookup returns CDR1 SGHTA and CDR2 FQGNSA. Trimming removed 0 bases at V and 2 bases at J, with 14 bases between. CDR3 loop: CASSLASGDLAYEQYF. The CDR3 DNA sequence: TGTGCCAGCAGCTTAGCGTCCGGGGACCTAGCCTACGAGCAGTACTTC.

This clonotype was seen at least ten times. The genes are TRBV7-9 and TRBJ1-1, with 8 bases that match TRBD1. This CDR3 contains 17 residues. The germline gives CDR1 SEHNR, CDR2 FQNEAQ (reference sequence). The V and J ends lost 5 bases and 4 bases, in that order; junction bases with no gene match: 15. CDR3: CASSQRPTGVMLTEAFF. CDR3 DNA sequence: TGTGCCAGCAGCCAGAGACCGACAGGGGTGATGCTCACTGAAGCTTTCTTT.

V usage is TRBV13 and J usage is TRBJ2-5; TRBD2 agrees at 7 bases. J was trimmed by 3 bases and V by 8 bases; bases with no gene match: 9. This CDR3 is 14 amino acids long. The V gene's germline CDR1 is PRHDT and CDR2 FYEKMQ (reference sequence). This CDR3 reads CASRPAGGKETQYF. The CDR3 nucleotides read TGTGCCAGCCGCCCCGCCGGGGGGAAAGAGACCCAGTACTTC.

The V call is TRBV12-3 or TRBV12-4, the J call TRBJ2-3, with TRBD1 matching over 8 bases. The CDR3 is 15 residues long. V lost 5 bases to trimming and J lost 3 bases; unmatched junction nucleotides: 7. In DNA form, the CDR3 reads TGTGCCAGCAGTACTACCAGGACAGGGACAGATACGCAGTATTTT. Protein sequence: CASSTTRTGTDTQYF.

The chain recombines TRBV11-3 with TRBJ2-1; 7 bases fit TRBD1. The CDR3 is 15 amino acids. CDR1 is SGHNT and CDR2 is YENEEA in the germline V gene. Trimming took 3 bases from V and 7 from J; bases not matched to a gene: 9. This CDR3 is CASSFGETGPNEQFF. As DNA, the CDR3 is TGTGCCAGCAGCTTCGGAGAGACAGGGCCGAATGAGCAGTTCTTC.

Only a few counts were recorded for this clonotype. The chain couples TRBV7-8 to TRBJ1-1; tentative D call: TRBD1 (5 bases). The CDR3 extends over 12 amino acids. Germline V CDR1 and CDR2: SGHVS, FQNEAQ. V gave up 5 bases and J gave up 7 bases, with 11 bases separating them. CDR3 sequence reads: CASSPGTDEAFF. The CDR3 nucleotides are TGTGCCAGCAGCCCGGGGACGGATGAAGCTTTCTTT.

The rearrangement links TRBV3-1 to TRBJ2-7; no reliable D call. CDR1 is LGHDT and CDR2 is YNNKEL in the germline V gene (reference sequence). Trimming left V 5 bases short and J 3 bases short, with 17 bases between. The CDR3 is 15 amino acids. CDR3 bases: TGTGCCAGCAGCGATAACGCCGGGCCATTCTACGAGCAGTACTTC. Its translation is CASSDNAGPFYEQYF.

This clonotype was observed at least ten times. The chain couples TRBV5-5 to TRBJ2-1; 8 nucleotides align to TRBD2. Germline V CDR1 and CDR2: SGHKS, YYEKEE (reference sequence). V lost 0 bases and J lost 5; bases outside the gene matches: 10. The CDR3 is 17 amino acids. CDR3 sequence reads: CASSLAGGGPRDNEQFF. The CDR3 region has the DNA TGTGCCAGCAGCTTGGCCGGGGGGGGACCCCGGGACAATGAGCAGTTCTTC. Variable domain in full (rest from reference TRBV5-5 and TRBJ2-1): DAGVTQSPTHLIKTRGQQVTLRCSPISGHKSVSWYQQVLGQGPQFIFQYYEKEERGRGNFPDRFSARQFPNYSSELNVNALLLGDSALYLCASSLAGGGPRDNEQFFGPGTRLTVL.

This clonotype was observed a handful of times. The chain is built from TRBV20-1 and TRBJ2-7; D possibly corresponds to TRBD1 (5 bases). Germline loops: CDR1 DFQATT, CDR2 SNEGSKA (reference sequence). Trimming removed 3 bases at V and 2 bases at J, with 8 bases between. The CDR3 has 12 residues. The CDR3 loop is CSASGAAYEQYF. The CDR3 DNA reads as TGCAGTGCTAGTGGGGCAGCCTACGAGCAGTACTTC.

The CDR3 DNA sequence: TGTGCCAGCAGAGCGGGCCTGGAGGAGACCCAGTACTTC. Translation: CASRAGLEETQYF. The chain recombines TRBV12-3 or TRBV12-4 with TRBJ2-5, with D possibly matching TRBD2 (6 bases). The ends were cut back, 6 bases at V and 5 bases at J, with 13 bases in the middle. This CDR3 has 13 residues.